The 29 T cell receptor beta chains below all came from one sample that was sequenced in a study of CD8+CD57+ T cells in acquired aplastic anemia. Template material for TCR beta VDJ and CDR3 profiling consisted of genomic DNA. One entry per CDR3 protein, called by TCRdb with MiXCR from the reads. The sample contains about 18,000 distinct CDR3 sequences, over 35% of which appear only once. Study conclusions and caveats: In the patients, CD8+CD57+ cells came out less diverse than the total CD4+ and CD8+ pools.

All patients picked for sequencing had shown, by flow cytometry, an expansion of CD8+CD57+ cells. Their antigens are not known. Source material: CD8+CD57+ T cells sorted from PBMCs. Subset of the sample: bead-enriched CD8+CD57+ effector memory T cells from SAA patients. All receptors derive from a human donor with aplastic anemia.

By frequency in the sample, this clonotype is medium-sized. The CDR3 DNA reads as TGTGCCAGTAGTGGCTGGGACACTCAAGAGACCCAGTACTTC. Translation gives CASSGWDTQETQYF. This chain joins TRBV19 and TRBJ2-5; weak D call: TRBD1 (6 bases). There are 14 residues in the CDR3. V lost 5 bases and J lost 2, with 12 bases in between. The germline CDR1 and CDR2 sequences are LNHDA and SQIVND (reference sequence). Looking up the rest from reference TRBV19 and TRBJ2-5 gives the full variable domain: DGGITQSPKYLFRKEGQNVTLSCEQNLNHDAMYWYRQDPGQGLRLIYYSQIVNDFQKGDIAEGYSVSREKKESFPLTVTSAQKNPTAFYLCASSGWDTQETQYFGPGTRLLVL.

The chain links TRBV5-4 to TRBJ2-1; 10 positions agree with TRBD2. CDR1 is SGHNT, CDR2 YYREEE, per germline (reference sequence). The CDR3 is 16 amino acids. After removal of 2 bases from V and 6 bases from J, the junction contained 8 bases not matched to a gene. CDR3 loop: CASSFGALAGANEQFF. CDR3 sequence (DNA): TGTGCCAGCAGCTTTGGTGCTCTAGCGGGGGCCAATGAGCAGTTCTTC. Based on the CDR3 plus reference TRBV5-4 and TRBJ2-1, the full variable domain is ETGVTQSPTHLIKTRGQQVTLRCSSQSGHNTVSWYQQALGQGPQFIFQYYREEENGRGNFPPRFSGLQFPNYSSELNVNALELDDSALYLCASSFGALAGANEQFFGPGTRLTVL.

The sample holds a few counts of this clonotype. The chain recombines TRBV11-2 with TRBJ2-1; a weak D match, TRBD2 (6 bases). The ends were cut back, 5 bases at V and 0 bases at J, with 11 bases in the middle. Germline V gives CDR1 SGHAT, CDR2 FQNNGV. The CDR3 is 15 amino acids. CDR3 sequence reads: CASSLGTPSYNEQFF. The CDR3, as DNA: TGTGCCAGCAGCCTCGGGACTCCCTCCTACAATGAGCAGTTCTTC.

The genes are TRBV2 and TRBJ2-3, with TRBD2 matching 9 bases. This CDR3 region has 17 residues. V was clipped by 0 bases and J by 3 bases; unmatched bases: 7. The germline V gene has CDR1 SNHLY and CDR2 FYNNEI. CDR3 in amino acids: CASSEAVVAGDTDTQYF. The CDR3 nucleotides read TGTGCCAGCAGTGAAGCGGTAGTAGCGGGAGATACAGATACGCAGTATTTT.

This clonotype has just one count. The V and J genes are TRBV5-1 and TRBJ1-5; 7 nucleotides align to TRBD1. The CDR3 is 15 amino acids. Looked up from germline, CDR1 is SGHRS and CDR2 is YFSETQ. Trimming removed 0 bases from V and 4 bases from J; junction bases left unmatched: 4. The CDR3 DNA reads as TGCGCCAGCAGCTTGGCCAAACAGGGGAATCAGCCCCAGCATTTT. Translation gives CASSLAKQGNQPQHF.

V is TRBV2 and J is TRBJ2-1; TRBD2 matches 11 bases. Per germline, CDR1 SNHLY and CDR2 FYNNEI. This CDR3 has 13 amino acids. V trimming: 5 bases; J trimming: 8 bases; junction bases outside the gene matches: 2. DNA of the CDR3: TGTGCCAGCAGTCTTAGCGGGGGGGATGAGCAGTTCTTC. Protein sequence: CASSLSGGDEQFF. Looking up the rest from reference TRBV2 and TRBJ2-1 gives the full variable domain: EPEVTQTPSHQVTQMGQEVILRCVPISNHLYFYWYRQILGQKVEFLVSFYNNEISEKSEIFDDQFSVERPDGSNFTLKIRSTKLEDSAMYFCASSLSGGDEQFFGPGTRLTVL.

By proportion, this clonotype is medium-sized. The V and J genes are TRBV9 and TRBJ2-3; D gene unclear. The V end lost 0 bases, the J end lost 1 base, and 12 bases lay between the germline ends. Germline CDR1 SGDLS, CDR2 YYNGEE. The CDR3 extends over 16 amino acids. The CDR3 DNA is TGTGCCAGCAGCGTAGAGGGAAACCCGCGCACAGATACGCAGTATTTT. Translated, it gives CASSVEGNPRTDTQYF.

This clonotype was counted many times. The chain joins TRBV9 to TRBJ1-2; D gene ambiguous. The germline V gene encodes CDR1 SGDLS and CDR2 YYNGEE. V was cut by 4 bases and J by 5 bases, with 9 bases left in between. CDR3 length: 12 amino acids. The CDR3 loop reads CASSSVQYGYTF. The CDR3, as DNA: TGTGCCAGCAGCTCTGTACAGTATGGCTACACCTTC. Full variable domain (rest looked up from reference TRBV9 and TRBJ1-2): DSGVTQTPKHLITATGQRVTLRCSPRSGDLSVYWYQQSLDQGLQFLIQYYNGEERAKGNILERFSAQQFPDLHSELNLSSLELGDSALYFCASSSVQYGYTFGSGTRLTVV.

In this sample, this clonotype turned up a few times. This chain connects TRBV7-9 to TRBJ2-7; D gene ambiguous. This CDR3 is 13 amino acids long. Germline V gene lookup returns CDR1 SEHNR and CDR2 FQNEAQ (reference sequence). The ends were cut back, 3 bases at V and 0 bases at J, with 6 bases in the middle. Written as DNA, the CDR3 is TGTGCCAGCAGCTTCGAGAACTCCTACGAGCAGTACTTC. Protein product: CASSFENSYEQYF.

This clonotype occurred a few times. The rearrangement joins TRBV5-5 to TRBJ1-2, with D unclear. The CDR3 loop spans 14 amino acids. The germline gives CDR1 SGHKS, CDR2 YYEKEE (reference sequence). V was pared by 2 bases and J by 1 base, with 9 bases between. The CDR3 loop is CASSFGGRNYGYTF. The DNA for the CDR3 is TGTGCCAGCAGCTTTGGCGGACGTAACTATGGCTACACCTTC.

This clonotype was seen repeatedly, ten times or more. The chain combines TRBV10-3 with TRBJ2-2; unclear D gene. The germline V and J ends were trimmed by 4 bases and 4 bases, with 10 bases remaining between them. Germline values: CDR1 ENHRY, CDR2 SYGVKD. The CDR3 loop spans 14 amino acids. CDR3 in DNA: TGTGCCATCAGTGCGTATTCTCCCACCGGGGAGCTGTTTTTT. It yields the protein CAISAYSPTGELFF.

The rearrangement links TRBV12-3 or TRBV12-4 to TRBJ2-1; D is perhaps TRBD2 (6 bases). V lost 5 bases and J lost 1, with 21 bases in between. The CDR3 consists of 18 residues. The CDR3 DNA sequence: TGTGCCAGCAGTGGGACCCAAAAGGACGGGGGTTCCTACAATGAGCAGTTCTTC. Translating it yields CASSGTQKDGGSYNEQFF.

The rearrangement uses TRBV7-6 and TRBJ2-1; 10 bases fit TRBD1. Trimming cost V 5 bases and J 7 bases; bases outside gene matches: 11. This CDR3 contains 16 residues. The V gene's germline CDR1 is SGHVS and CDR2 FNYEAQ. The CDR3 bases are TGTGCCAGCAGCCGAGATCCGGGACAGGGGTTGAATGAGCAGTTCTTC. Amino acids: CASSRDPGQGLNEQFF.

This chain connects TRBV7-3 to TRBJ1-6, with D perhaps TRBD1 (6 bases). V lost 4 bases and J 9 bases, leaving 13 bases between the germline ends. The CDR3 spans 14 residues. Germline V gene data show CDR1 as SGHTA and CDR2 as FQGTGA. For the CDR3, the DNA is TGTGCCAGCAGCTCGACAGGAGAAGGTTCACCCCTCCACTTT. Its protein product is CASSSTGEGSPLHF. The full variable domain, in which reference TRBV7-3 and TRBJ1-6 provide the parts outside the CDR3, is GAGVSQTPSNKVTEKGKYVELRCDPISGHTALYWYRQSLGQGPEFLIYFQGTGAADDSGLPNDRFFAVRPEGSVSTLKIQRTERGDSAVYLCASSSTGEGSPLHFGNGTRLTVT.

The chain couples TRBV2 to TRBJ2-3, with D tentatively TRBD2 (6 bases). The CDR3 is 13 amino acids. In germline, CDR1 is SNHLY, CDR2 FYNNEI. V shed 5 bases and J shed 6 bases, with 12 bases lying between them. The CDR3 sequence is CASSLRGMDTQYF. In nucleotides, the CDR3 is TGTGCCAGCAGTTTACGCGGGATGGATACGCAGTATTTT. The full variable domain, with the rest looked up from reference TRBV2 and TRBJ2-3, is EPEVTQTPSHQVTQMGQEVILRCVPISNHLYFYWYRQILGQKVEFLVSFYNNEISEKSEIFDDQFSVERPDGSNFTLKIRSTKLEDSAMYFCASSLRGMDTQYFGPGTRLTVL.

The V call is TRBV12-3 or TRBV12-4, the J call TRBJ2-7; TRBD2 agrees at 7 bases. This CDR3 region has 13 residues. The junction had 9 bases not matched to a gene; V was cut back by 6 bases and J by 7 bases. This CDR3 is CASSLGLVGEQYF. CDR3 DNA: TGTGCCAGCAGCCTCGGACTAGTGGGTGAGCAGTACTTC.

This clonotype has more than one count but fewer than ten. One junction end does not reproduce the germline sequence, and a read error may be involved. The chain has TRBV20-1 and TRBJ2-7; either TRBD1 or TRBD2 may supply D (6 bases each). CDR3 size: 11 residues. Germline CDR1 and CDR2: DFQATT and SNEGSKA (reference sequence). The CDR3 protein is CSARGAYEQYF. DNA of the CDR3: TGCAGCGCTAGGGGGGCCTACGAGCAGTACTTC.

The rearrangement uses TRBV6-5 and TRBJ2-3; perhaps TRBD1 as D (6 bases). V was cut by 4 bases and J by 3 bases, with 11 bases left in between. CDR3 length equals 14 residues. The V gene's germline CDR1 is MNHEY and CDR2 SVGAGI. The CDR3 here is CASSFRQVTDTQYF. For the CDR3, the DNA is TGTGCCAGCAGTTTCCGACAGGTAACAGATACGCAGTATTTT.

The chain is built from TRBV12-3 or TRBV12-4 and TRBJ2-1, with D uncertain. This CDR3 contains 13 residues. V was trimmed by 4 bases and J by 6 bases, leaving 10 bases between them. The CDR3 loop reads CASSSPLFNEQFF. The CDR3 bases are TGTGCCAGCAGTTCGCCGTTATTCAATGAGCAGTTCTTC.

The table lists this clonotype with many counts. The chain has TRBV4-1 and TRBJ2-2, with D possibly being TRBD2 (6 bases). The length of the CDR3 is 15 residues. The V end was cut by 1 base, the J end by 5 bases, with 11 bases between. Germline V CDR1 and CDR2: MGHRA, YSYEKL. This CDR3 is CASSQGGLSTGELFF. CDR3 nucleotides: TGCGCCAGCAGCCAAGGGGGACTGTCTACCGGGGAGCTGTTTTTT.

This clonotype was observed a few times. V usage is TRBV29-1 and J usage is TRBJ2-3; 11 bases match TRBD2. V was clipped by 7 bases and J by 5 bases; unmatched bases: 8. The CDR3 has 14 amino acids. Germline CDR1 SQVTM, CDR2 ANQGSEA. CDR3 in DNA: TGCAGCGGTGCTACTAGCGGGGGAGGAGATACGCAGTATTTT. Amino acids: CSGATSGGGDTQYF.

The chain couples TRBV4-1 to TRBJ2-1; 10 bases line up with TRBD2. This CDR3 comprises 17 residues. Germline loops: CDR1 MGHRA, CDR2 YSYEKL. The V segment lost 3 bases and the J segment 4 bases; nucleotides outside the gene matches: 9. The DNA of the CDR3 is TGCGCCAGCAGCCAGGCCTCCGGGACTAGCGCTTACAATGAGCAGTTCTTC. Translation: CASSQASGTSAYNEQFF.

This clonotype came up many times. The chain combines TRBV12-5 with TRBJ1-3; the D is unclear. The germline V and J ends were trimmed by 7 bases and 0 bases, with 19 bases remaining between them. Per germline, CDR1 LGHNT and CDR2 FRNRAP. This CDR3 region has 17 residues. In DNA form, the CDR3 reads TGTGCTAGTGCCCTTTTAACGGGCTTAAACTCTGGAAACACCATATATTTT. It yields the protein CASALLTGLNSGNTIYF.

This clonotype was recorded a few times. The chain is built from TRBV20-1 and TRBJ1-1, with D hard to call. Per germline, CDR1 DFQATT and CDR2 SNEGSKA (reference sequence). There are 11 residues in the CDR3. Trimming shortened V by 6 bases and J by 3 bases, and 8 bases separated the two germline ends. CDR3 residues: CSAQEDTEAFF. The CDR3 nucleotides read TGCAGTGCGCAAGAAGACACTGAAGCTTTCTTT.

Ten or more counts support this clonotype. This rearrangement joins TRBV27 to TRBJ2-7; D possibly corresponds to TRBD1 (6 bases). The CDR3 has 15 amino acids. Trimming left V 6 bases short and J 0 bases short, with 15 bases between. The germline V gene encodes CDR1 MNHEY and CDR2 SMNVEV (reference sequence). The CDR3 region has the DNA TGTGCCAGCAGCGGACAGAACCCTAGCTCCTACGAGCAGTACTTC. The encoded protein is CASSGQNPSSYEQYF.

The chain joins TRBV29-1 to TRBJ2-7, with 9 bases fitting TRBD1. This CDR3 is built from 15 residues. Germline V gene lookup returns CDR1 SQVTM and CDR2 ANQGSEA. The trim removed 8 bases at V and 2 bases at J, leaving 13 bases unmatched. CDR3 sequence reads: CSLLNADRGAYEQYV. The CDR3 coding sequence is TGCAGCCTCCTGAATGCGGACAGGGGTGCCTACGAGCAGTACGTC.

This clonotype was seen ten or more times. V and J are TRBV7-3 and TRBJ1-6; D may be TRBD1 (6 bases). The CDR3 loop spans 14 amino acids. V lost 1 base and J lost 10, with 11 bases in between. CDR1 is SGHTA and CDR2 is FQGTGA in the germline V gene. The CDR3 loop is CASSLMSQGSPLHF. CDR3 nucleotides: TGTGCCAGCAGCTTAATGTCACAGGGATCACCCCTCCACTTT.

In its sample, this clonotype ranks as medium-sized. The chain has TRBV11-2 and TRBJ2-5, with 8 positions matching TRBD2. The J segment lost 5 bases and the V segment lost 1 base, leaving 6 bases of the junction unmatched. Germline CDR1 reads SGHAT; CDR2 reads FQNNGV. CDR3 length: 15 residues. The CDR3 nucleotides are TGTGCCAGCAGCTTAGTAATAGCGGGGATGGAGACCCAGTACTTC. This gives the protein CASSLVIAGMETQYF.

The V and J genes are TRBV12-3 or TRBV12-4 and TRBJ1-6; D may be TRBD1 (5 bases). CDR3 size: 15 residues. Between the trimmed V and J ends, which lost 1 base and 13 bases, there was a span of 17 bases. The CDR3 here is CASSLGGARSSPLHF. DNA for the CDR3: TGTGCCAGCAGTTTAGGAGGGGCCAGAAGTTCGCCCCTCCACTTT.